This TCR beta chain was sequenced during a study of blood T cell repertoires in COVID-19. Turning to the study itself: COVID-19 samples from acute and convalescent phases originated in the United States, Italy and Spain.

This clone turned up a few times. Only in-frame clones appear in the TCRdb table, and some are missing; sequencing was by immunoSEQ multiplex PCR. The repertoire consists of about 230,000 clones, with approximately 81% occurring once and the leading ten covering around 18%. The CDR3 spans 16 residues. The chain links TRBV21-1 to TRBJ2-7; the table's TRBD1 call for D was not verified on the DNA. TRBV21-1 is marked as a pseudogene. This sequence originates from a woman over 75 with active or convalescent COVID-19. The material sequenced was peripheral blood. The CDR3 loop reads CASTSWARGVTYEQYF. CDR3 bases: TGTGCCAGCACCTCCTGGGCCAGGGGCGTAACCTACGAGCAGTACTTC.